This entry lists 4 T cell receptor beta chains sequenced from one sample in a study of blood T cell repertoires in COVID-19. Data came from immunoSEQ multiplex PCR; TCRdb stores just in-frame clones and leaves some out. The top ten clones hold about 3.9% of a sample with about 120,000 clones, over 65% of them seen once. The sample was peripheral blood. Receptor source: a man aged 60 to 69 with acute or convalescent COVID-19.

CDR3 DNA: TGTGCCAGCAGCGTAGGTCCCGACAGGCCTAACTATGGCTACACCTTC. Encoded protein: CASSVGPDRPNYGYTF. The chain is built from TRBV9 and TRBJ1-2; maybe TRBD1 (6 bases). Trimming left V 0 bases short and J 0 bases short, with 12 bases between. This CDR3 spans 16 amino acids. The germline gives CDR1 SGDLS, CDR2 YYNGEE.

This chain connects TRBV5-4 to TRBJ1-5, with D unresolved. V lost 0 bases and J 1 base, leaving 8 bases between the germline ends. The CDR3 totals 15 residues. Germline V gene sequence: CDR1 SGHNT, CDR2 YYREEE (reference sequence). CDR3 in DNA: TGTGCCAGCAGCTTGGGCGGAGAAAGCAATCAGCCCCAGCATTTT. As protein: CASSLGGESNQPQHF.

Remarks on this clone: The junction shows a germline mismatch at one end, possibly a read error. The chain uses TRBV7-3 and TRBJ1-4, with TRBD1 identical over 8 bases. There are 18 residues in the CDR3. CDR1 is SGHTA, CDR2 FQGTGA, per germline. CDR3 region: CASTLRTGRGLTNEKLFF. Written as DNA, the CDR3 is TGTGCCAGCACCTTAAGGACAGGGAGGGGATTAACTAATGAAAAACTGTTTTTT.

The chain joins TRBV6-4 to TRBJ2-7, with TRBD1 identical over 10 bases. The CDR3 runs 13 residues. With V trimmed by 6 bases and J by 1 base, 0 bases remained unmatched. Germline lookup yields CDR1 MRHNA and CDR2 SNTAGT. DNA of the CDR3: TGTGCCAGCAGGGACAGGGGGTCCTACGAGCAGTACTTC. This translates into CASRDRGSYEQYF.